The sequence of this T cell receptor beta chain was determined in a study of radiation and T cells in renal cell carcinoma. Study conclusions and caveats: Pretreatment tumor biopsies were lacking, so baseline clonotypes are unknown.

Time point reported: blood 4 weeks post-SBRT, at nephrectomy. Treatment meaning: 15 Gy SBRT to primary tumor, nephrectomy 4 weeks later. Nephrectomy followed 15 Gy stereotactic body radiation by 4 weeks. Serial blood draws occurred at baseline and 2 and 4 weeks post-SBRT. The protocol was immunoSEQ multiplex PCR, while the TCRdb copy is restricted to in-frame clones and leaves out a portion. The sample includes about 62,000 clones, 60% to 85% of them seen just once. Trimming cost V 3 bases and J 3 bases; bases outside gene matches: 7. This CDR3 comprises 16 residues. Looked up from germline, CDR1 is SNHLY and CDR2 is FYNNEI. Worth noting for this clone: Its cognate antigen is unknown.

This specimen consisted of blood, obtained from a patient whose treatment included radiotherapy and nephrectomy. V gene TRBV2 combines with J gene TRBJ2-1; 8 bases line up with TRBD2. The TCR was taken from a man aged 60 to 69 with renal cell carcinoma. Written as DNA, the CDR3 is TGTGCCAGCAGTGAGGGAGCGGGAGTAGGCTACAATGAGCAGTTCTTC. It yields the protein CASSEGAGVGYNEQFF.